This T cell receptor (beta chain) was recorded in a study of blood T cell repertoires in COVID-19. Clones were read by immunoSEQ multiplex PCR, and TCRdb kept only the in-frame ones, dropping some. Of a few hundred thousand clones in the sample, roughly nine tenths were seen once. Per the germline V gene, CDR1 is MNHEY and CDR2 is SMNVEV (reference sequence). This CDR3 comprises 15 residues. The V and J ends lost 5 bases and 1 base, in that order; junction bases with no gene match: 4. The J gene is TRBJ2-3, the V gene TRBV27; TRBD2 agrees at 9 bases. The sample comprised PBMCs or T cells enriched from blood (not recorded which). The clonotype comes from a woman in her late teens or twenties who had recovered from COVID-19. CDR3 nucleotides: TGTGCCAGCAGTGTGACTAGCGGACGCACAGATACGCAGTATTTT. This gives the protein CASSVTSGRTDTQYF.